This T cell receptor (beta chain) was documented in a study of beta chain features in type 1 diabetes. Points from the study as a whole: Across all four CD4+ subsets, people with type 1 diabetes showed modestly shorter TCRB CDR3s.

To note about this clone: Its matching antigen is unknown.

The authors reverse transcribed all of the isolated RNA, so sequencing captured expressed TCRB transcripts. This table comes from immunoSEQ multiplex PCR, and its TCRdb copy is limited to in-frame clones, with some not included. The data hold roughly 730,000 clones, with around 15% observed a single time. The CDR3 length is 15 residues. CDR1 KGHSH and CDR2 LQKENI come from the germline V gene. The V end was cut by 6 bases, the J end by 0 bases, with 14 bases between. Sample: naive CD4+ T cells from blood. The rearrangement uses TRBV18 and TRBJ1-1, with unresolved D. The source of this sequence is a man younger than 35 with type 1 diabetes. The CDR3 nucleotides read TGTGCCAGCTCTCCCCAAGACATTTTGAACACTGAAGCTTTCTTT. The encoded protein is CASSPQDILNTEAFF.